Shown below are 20 T cell receptor beta chains from a single sample sequenced in a study of blood T cell repertoires in COVID-19. The data were produced by immunoSEQ multiplex PCR, yet TCRdb's version contains in-frame clones alone and is incomplete. The data contain 310,000 or so clones, around 89% of them singletons. Sequenced sample: peripheral blood. The receptors come from a man between 18 and 35 years old who had recovered from COVID-19.

The rearrangement links TRBV6-5 to TRBJ1-1; 9 bases align to TRBD1. Per germline, CDR1 MNHEY and CDR2 SVGAGI. With V trimmed by 4 bases and J by 6 bases, 3 bases remained unmatched. The CDR3 is made up of 13 amino acids. The CDR3 DNA sequence: TGTGCCAGCAGTTCGGGACAGGGATCTGAAGCTTTCTTT. Its translation: CASSSGQGSEAFF.

This clone appeared a single time. The CDR3 loop reads CASSDRTSGRRADTQYF. CDR3 coding DNA: TGTGCCAGCAGTGACAGGACTAGCGGGAGGAGGGCAGATACGCAGTATTTT. This chain joins TRBV27 and TRBJ2-3, with 14 bases matching TRBD2. J lost 4 bases, V lost 5 bases, and 8 bases had no gene match. The germline gives CDR1 MNHEY, CDR2 SMNVEV (reference sequence). The CDR3 has 17 amino acids.

This chain uses TRBV4-2 with TRBJ2-7; TRBD1 matches 9 bases. Losses at the gene ends were 0 bases for V and 3 bases for J; bases not matched to a gene: 6. The CDR3 covers 16 residues. The germline CDR1 and CDR2 sequences are LGHNA and YNFKEQ. For the CDR3, the DNA is TGTGCCAGCAGCCAAGATCGAACAGGGGGCTTCTACGAGCAGTACTTC. It specifies CASSQDRTGGFYEQYF.

This clone was observed once. The chain links TRBV7-3 to TRBJ2-3; 9 positions match TRBD1. Per germline, CDR1 SGHTA and CDR2 FQGTGA. The CDR3 covers 15 residues. With 5 bases clipped from V and 4 bases from J, the junction kept 7 bases outside the gene matches. For the CDR3, the DNA is TGTGCCAGCAGCCCTGGGACAGGGATTTCAGATACGCAGTATTTT. Translating it yields CASSPGTGISDTQYF.

The V call is TRBV19, the J call TRBJ1-4, with 8 bases fitting TRBD1. V shed 5 bases, J shed 10 bases, and the junction held 12 bases outside the gene matches. Germline lookup yields CDR1 LNHDA and CDR2 SQIVND (reference sequence). CDR3 length equals 15 residues. This chain's CDR3 is CASSLPGGDWGKLFF. In DNA form, the CDR3 reads TGTGCCAGTAGTCTTCCAGGGGGCGATTGGGGAAAACTGTTTTTT.

The J gene is TRBJ2-6, the V gene TRBV11-2; D may be TRBD1 (6 bases). The CDR3 runs 15 residues. V was trimmed by 4 bases and J by 4 bases, leaving 11 bases between them. In germline, CDR1 is SGHAT, CDR2 FQNNGV. CDR3 amino acids: CASSSPGAGANVLTF. CDR3 DNA: TGTGCCAGCAGCTCACCAGGGGCGGGGGCCAACGTCCTGACTTTC.

The sample holds one count of this clone. The J gene is TRBJ1-1, the V gene TRBV19, with a tentative D call TRBD1 (5 bases). Germline CDR1 LNHDA, CDR2 SQIVND (reference sequence). V was clipped by 4 bases and J by 7 bases, with 16 bases between them. The CDR3 is made up of 14 amino acids. The CDR3 loop is CASSTSPGGDEAFF. Here the CDR3 DNA reads TGTGCCAGTAGTACTTCTCCGGGGGGGGATGAAGCTTTCTTT.

The chain links TRBV2 to TRBJ2-5, with D possibly being TRBD2 (5 bases). This CDR3 has 12 residues. Germline values: CDR1 SNHLY, CDR2 FYNNEI. V shed 7 bases and J shed 5 bases, with 11 bases lying between them. The CDR3: CASNRDEETQYF. The DNA for the CDR3 is TGTGCCAGCAACCGGGATGAGGAGACCCAGTACTTC.

This chain links TRBV2 with TRBJ2-7; the D gene is possibly TRBD2 (5 bases). The CDR3 is made up of 12 amino acids. Per germline, CDR1 SNHLY and CDR2 FYNNEI. With 6 bases removed from V and 4 bases from J, the gap between germline ends came to 10 bases. The CDR3 bases are TGTGCCAGCAGGAGGGTTGGATACGAGCAGTACTTC. Its protein is CASRRVGYEQYF.

V and J are TRBV7-3 and TRBJ2-1, with 7 bases identical to TRBD2. V shed 2 bases and J 5 bases; nucleotides not matched to a gene: 12. Germline lookup yields CDR1 SGHTA and CDR2 FQGTGA. This CDR3 region has 17 residues. This CDR3 is CASSLQAGVLADNEQFF. CDR3 coding DNA: TGTGCCAGCAGCTTACAAGCGGGTGTCCTAGCGGACAATGAGCAGTTCTTC.

The V and J genes are TRBV11-2 and TRBJ1-3; D is unresolved. Germline CDR1 and CDR2: SGHAT and FQNNGV. CDR3 length equals 15 residues. V lost 0 bases to trimming and J lost 0 bases, with 6 bases between them. The CDR3 loop reads CASSLDRFSGNTIYF. The CDR3 DNA reads as TGTGCCAGCAGCTTAGACAGGTTCTCTGGAAACACCATATATTTT.

This clone was counted a few times. The chain carries TRBV19 and TRBJ1-2; 7 positions match TRBD1. J lost 3 bases, V lost 4 bases, and 2 bases had no gene match. CDR1 is LNHDA, CDR2 SQIVND, per germline (reference sequence). The CDR3 has 13 amino acids. This chain's CDR3 is CASSKGADYGYTF. The CDR3 coding sequence is TGTGCCAGTAGTAAGGGGGCAGACTATGGCTACACCTTC.

The chain has TRBV9 and TRBJ1-1; possible D gene TRBD1, 6 bases. V shed 3 bases and J shed 0 bases, with 12 bases lying between them. CDR1 is SGDLS, CDR2 YYNGEE, per germline. CDR3 length: 15 amino acids. CDR3 amino acids: CASSADSLMNTEAFF. The DNA for the CDR3 is TGTGCCAGCAGCGCGGACAGCCTCATGAACACTGAAGCTTTCTTT.

V gene TRBV18 combines with J gene TRBJ1-2, with 7 bases aligning to TRBD1. Germline CDR1 KGHSH, CDR2 LQKENI. This CDR3 has 15 amino acids. The V segment lost 3 bases and the J segment 4 bases; nucleotides outside the gene matches: 8. The DNA for the CDR3 is TGTGCCAGCTCACCCCCCCTCCGGGACAGCTATGGCTACACCTTC. It specifies CASSPPLRDSYGYTF.

The V gene is TRBV15, the J gene TRBJ2-4; D possibly corresponds to TRBD2 (5 bases). Germline CDR1 LNHNV, CDR2 YYDKDF (reference sequence). V was trimmed by 0 bases and J by 6 bases, leaving 12 bases between them. This CDR3 comprises 15 residues. The CDR3 sequence is CATSRDEERRNIQYF. The CDR3 DNA reads TGTGCCACCAGCAGAGATGAGGAGCGGAGAAACATTCAGTACTTC.

The V and J genes are TRBV5-1 and TRBJ2-2, with D perhaps TRBD2 (6 bases). In germline, CDR1 is SGHRS, CDR2 YFSETQ. This CDR3 is 18 amino acids long. V lost 0 bases and J lost 3, with 18 bases in between. The CDR3 sequence is CASSLAWAGREDTGELFF. DNA of the CDR3: TGCGCCAGCAGCTTGGCCTGGGCAGGCAGGGAGGACACCGGGGAGCTGTTTTTT.

The gene calls are TRBV6-5 and TRBJ2-7, with 7 bases matching TRBD1. Germline V CDR1 and CDR2: MNHEY, SVGAGI. J gave up 6 bases and V 0 bases, and 5 bases lay outside the gene matches. The CDR3 runs to 14 residues. The CDR3 sequence is CASSYSIAGGEQYF. As DNA, the CDR3 is TGTGCCAGCAGTTACTCGATCGCAGGGGGCGAGCAGTACTTC.

The V call is TRBV14, the J call TRBJ1-1; 9 bases line up with TRBD1. This CDR3 region has 15 residues. V dropped 1 base and J dropped 5; count of bases not matched to a gene: 5. CDR1 SGHDN and CDR2 FVKESK come from the germline V gene. CDR3 protein: CASSQGGQGRTEAFF. CDR3 in DNA: TGTGCCAGCAGCCAAGGGGGACAGGGTAGGACTGAAGCTTTCTTT.

The chain couples TRBV7-2 to TRBJ2-5; TRBD2 is a possible D gene (6 bases). The germline V gene has CDR1 SGHTA and CDR2 FQGNSA. The ends were cut back, 4 bases at V and 6 bases at J, with 18 bases in the middle. The CDR3 is 15 residues long. In nucleotides, the CDR3 is TGTGCCAGCAGCTCGCGGGACGGGCCCCCCAAGACCCAGTACTTC. Protein sequence: CASSSRDGPPKTQYF.

The chain combines TRBV7-9 with TRBJ2-2, with TRBD1 identical over 10 bases. Germline V gene data show CDR1 as SEHNR and CDR2 as FQNEAQ (reference sequence). J gave up 4 bases and V 1 base, and 3 bases lay outside the gene matches. This CDR3 comprises 16 residues. This CDR3 reads CASSLDRTGGTGELFF. The CDR3 DNA reads as TGTGCCAGCAGCTTAGACAGGACAGGGGGCACCGGGGAGCTGTTTTTT.